These 9 T cell receptor beta chains originate from one sample sequenced in a study of early T cells in non-severe SARS-CoV-2 infection. From the 5' RACE reads, TCRdb called clonotypes with MiXCR, one entry per CDR3 protein. The sample lists under 70,000 distinct CDR3 sequences, around 14% occurring once. The sample in question was whole blood, obtained at baseline. The receptors stem from an adult who was a healthcare worker with PCR-confirmed SARS-CoV-2 infection or an uninfected control (not recorded which).

This clonotype was detected a few times. The rearrangement uses TRBV10-3 and TRBJ2-1; maybe TRBD2 (5 bases). This CDR3 is built from 11 residues. Trimming removed 2 bases at V and 15 bases at J, with 11 bases between. Germline CDR1 is ENHRY and CDR2 is SYGVKD. This CDR3 reads CAISEGLHMFF. The CDR3 DNA reads TGTGCCATCAGTGAGGGACTTCACATGTTCTTC.

The sample holds many counts of this clonotype. This rearrangement joins TRBV6-1 to TRBJ1-1; 10 nucleotides line up with TRBD1. Trimming cost V 6 bases and J 4 bases; bases outside gene matches: 14. Germline values: CDR1 MNHNS, CDR2 SASEGT. The CDR3 spans 17 residues. The CDR3 reads CASRNPRDRGEGTEAFF. The CDR3 DNA is TGTGCCAGCAGGAACCCCCGGGACAGGGGAGAGGGCACTGAAGCTTTCTTT.

This clonotype was observed a few times. V gene TRBV28 combines with J gene TRBJ1-1; D is possibly TRBD1 (5 bases). CDR1 is MDHEN, CDR2 SYDVKM, per germline. The CDR3 is 11 amino acids. V lost 1 base and J lost 8, with 5 bases in between. The DNA of the CDR3 is TGTGCCAGCAGTTTATACAGGGAAGCTTTCTTT. Protein product: CASSLYREAFF.

The V and J genes are TRBV10-3 and TRBJ2-3, with 8 bases matching TRBD2. The CDR3 extends over 19 amino acids. Germline loops: CDR1 ENHRY, CDR2 SYGVKD. V lost 0 bases, J lost 3 bases, and 14 bases stayed unmatched. DNA of the CDR3: TGTGCCATCAGTGAGTCGTTCGGGGGGGCTAGCGGGCGGACAGATACGCAGTATTTT. Translated: CAISESFGGASGRTDTQYF.

This chain links TRBV10-1 with TRBJ2-5; 8 bases line up with TRBD2. The J segment lost 5 bases and the V segment lost 7 bases, leaving 6 bases of the junction unmatched. Germline CDR1 and CDR2: WNHNN and SYGVQD (reference sequence). The CDR3 sequence is 13 residues long. CDR3 sequence reads: CASKGTSKETQYF. The CDR3 DNA follows: TGCGCCAGCAAGGGGACTAGTAAGGAGACCCAGTACTTC.

This clonotype was counted ten times or more. This chain joins TRBV18 and TRBJ1-6, with D hard to call. CDR1 is KGHSH, CDR2 LQKENI, per germline. The CDR3 has 17 amino acids. V lost 0 bases and J lost 0, with 9 bases in between. The CDR3 DNA is TGTGCCAGCTCACCACCGGCGGGTAGCTCCTATAATTCACCCCTCCACTTT. Amino acid sequence: CASSPPAGSSYNSPLHF.

This clonotype was counted only a few times. The chain couples TRBV19 to TRBJ2-5; D gene unclear. CDR3 length: 15 amino acids. V was trimmed by 3 bases and J by 4 bases, leaving 15 bases between them. The germline V gene encodes CDR1 LNHDA and CDR2 SQIVND (reference sequence). Here the CDR3 reads CASSIWGPSGETQYF. The CDR3 DNA follows: TGTGCCAGTAGTATTTGGGGTCCCTCCGGAGAGACCCAGTACTTC.

This clonotype has just a few counts. CDR3: CAIGQGDTGELFF. CDR3 bases: TGTGCCATCGGACAGGGGGACACCGGGGAGCTGTTTTTT. The chain joins TRBV7-7 to TRBJ2-2; 10 bases match TRBD1. The V segment lost 10 bases and the J segment 3 bases; nucleotides outside the gene matches: 2. There are 13 residues in the CDR3. CDR1 is SSHAT and CDR2 is FNYEAQ in the germline V gene (reference sequence).

This chain joins TRBV20-1 and TRBJ2-3; 8 bases agree with TRBD1. Germline V lookup: CDR1 DFQATT, CDR2 SNEGSKA (reference sequence). There are 15 residues in the CDR3. The CDR3 DNA is TGCAGCGCCGGACAGGGAGTTTCGCGGACAGATACGCAGTATTTT. It codes for CSAGQGVSRTDTQYF.